The entry below gives a single TCR beta chain sequence along with its context. This record belongs to a study of blood T cell repertoires in COVID-19. Some clones are missing from TCRdb's copy, which holds only in-frame ones; the method was immunoSEQ multiplex PCR. The sample records 150,000 to 200,000 clones, less than 90% being singletons. Sample: peripheral blood. The clonotype was recovered from a woman in her seventies with acute or convalescent COVID-19.

The CDR3 DNA follows: TGTGCCAGCAGCCAAGATCGGGAAAACACCATATATTTT. Translating gives CASSQDRENTIYF. The J gene is TRBJ1-3, the V gene TRBV4-2; the D is unclear. This CDR3 is built from 13 residues. V was pared by 0 bases and J by 6 bases, with 6 bases between. Germline V CDR1 and CDR2: LGHNA, YNFKEQ.